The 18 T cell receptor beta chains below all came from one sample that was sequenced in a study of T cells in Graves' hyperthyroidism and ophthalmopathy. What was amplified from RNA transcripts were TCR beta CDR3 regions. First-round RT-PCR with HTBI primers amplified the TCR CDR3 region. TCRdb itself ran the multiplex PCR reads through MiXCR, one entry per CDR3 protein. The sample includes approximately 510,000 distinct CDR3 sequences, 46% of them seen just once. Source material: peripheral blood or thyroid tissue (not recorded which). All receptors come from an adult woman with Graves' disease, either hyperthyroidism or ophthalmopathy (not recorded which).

CDR3 loop: CSAPTTSEYQPQHF. In DNA form, the CDR3 reads TGCAGTGCGCCCACCACGTCGGAGTATCAGCCCCAGCATTTT. V usage is TRBV20-1 and J usage is TRBJ1-5; no clear D gene. Germline CDR1 and CDR2: DFQATT and SNEGSKA (reference sequence). The CDR3 length is 14 residues. V lost 6 bases, J lost 5 bases, and 17 bases lay in between.

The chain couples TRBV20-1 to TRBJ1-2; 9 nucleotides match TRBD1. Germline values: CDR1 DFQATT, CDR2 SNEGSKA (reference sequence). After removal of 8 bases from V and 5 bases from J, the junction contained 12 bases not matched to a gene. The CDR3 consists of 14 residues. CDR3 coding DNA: TGCAGTTCGGGACAGGGCGACGTCGGGTATGGCTACACCTTC. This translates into CSSGQGDVGYGYTF.

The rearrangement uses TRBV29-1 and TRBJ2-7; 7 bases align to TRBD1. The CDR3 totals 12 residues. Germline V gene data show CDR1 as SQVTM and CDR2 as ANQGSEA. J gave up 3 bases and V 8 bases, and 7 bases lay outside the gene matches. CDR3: CSLGSGGYEQYF. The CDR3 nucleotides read TGCAGCTTAGGTTCAGGGGGCTACGAGCAGTACTTC.

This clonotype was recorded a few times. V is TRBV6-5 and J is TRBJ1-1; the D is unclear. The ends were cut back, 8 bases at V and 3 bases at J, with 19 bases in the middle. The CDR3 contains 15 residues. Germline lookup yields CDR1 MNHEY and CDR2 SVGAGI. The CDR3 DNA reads TGTGCCAGCCTACAATCATGGGGTCAGTACACTGAAGCTTTCTTT. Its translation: CASLQSWGQYTEAFF.

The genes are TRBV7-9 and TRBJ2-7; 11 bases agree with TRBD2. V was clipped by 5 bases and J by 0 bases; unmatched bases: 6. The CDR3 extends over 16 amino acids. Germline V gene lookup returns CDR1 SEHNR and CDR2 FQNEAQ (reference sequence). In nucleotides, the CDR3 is TGTGCCAGCAGCCCGAGACTAGCGGGGTTCTCCTACGAGCAGTACTTC. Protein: CASSPRLAGFSYEQYF.

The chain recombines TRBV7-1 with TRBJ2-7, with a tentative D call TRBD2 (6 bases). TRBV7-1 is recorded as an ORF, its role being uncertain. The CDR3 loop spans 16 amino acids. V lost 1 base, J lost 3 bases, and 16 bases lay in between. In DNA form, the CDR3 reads TGTGCCAGCAGCTCAGGGTCGGCAGGAGGGATCTACGAGCAGTACTTC. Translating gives CASSSGSAGGIYEQYF.

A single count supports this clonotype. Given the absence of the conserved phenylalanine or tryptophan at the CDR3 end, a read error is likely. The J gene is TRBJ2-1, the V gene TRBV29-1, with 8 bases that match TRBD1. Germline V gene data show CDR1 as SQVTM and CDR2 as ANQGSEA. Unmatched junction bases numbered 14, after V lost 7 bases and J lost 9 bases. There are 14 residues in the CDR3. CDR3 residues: CSGRTPDRGGEQFL. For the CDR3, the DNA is TGCAGCGGACGAACTCCCGACAGGGGCGGTGAGCAGTTCCTC.

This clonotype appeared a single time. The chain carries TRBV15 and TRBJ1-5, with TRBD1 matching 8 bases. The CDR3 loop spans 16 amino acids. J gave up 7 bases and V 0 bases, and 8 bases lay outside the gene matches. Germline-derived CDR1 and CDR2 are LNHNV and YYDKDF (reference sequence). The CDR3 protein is CATSREQDRADQPQHF. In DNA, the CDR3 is TGTGCCACCAGCAGAGAACAGGACAGGGCGGACCAGCCCCAGCATTTT.

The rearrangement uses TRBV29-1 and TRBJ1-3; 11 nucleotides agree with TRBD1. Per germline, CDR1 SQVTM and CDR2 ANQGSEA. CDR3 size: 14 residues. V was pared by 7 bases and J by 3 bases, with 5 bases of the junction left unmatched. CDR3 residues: CSATGTGGGNTIYF. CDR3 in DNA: TGCAGCGCGACCGGGACAGGGGGTGGAAACACCATATATTTT.

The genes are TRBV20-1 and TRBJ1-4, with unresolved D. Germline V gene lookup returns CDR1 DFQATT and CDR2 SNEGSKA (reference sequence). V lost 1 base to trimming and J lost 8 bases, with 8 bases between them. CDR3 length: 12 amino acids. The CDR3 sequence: CSARAGVEKLFF. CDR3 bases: TGCAGTGCTAGAGCTGGGGTAGAAAAACTGTTTTTT.

CDR3 sequence (DNA): TGTGCCAGCAGCCGACAGGGAGAGATCTATGGCTACACCTTC. It specifies CASSRQGEIYGYTF. The V gene is TRBV7-2, the J gene TRBJ1-2; TRBD1 matches 7 bases. V trimming: 5 bases; J trimming: 4 bases; junction bases outside the gene matches: 7. CDR1 is SGHTA, CDR2 FQGNSA, per germline. The CDR3 spans 14 residues.

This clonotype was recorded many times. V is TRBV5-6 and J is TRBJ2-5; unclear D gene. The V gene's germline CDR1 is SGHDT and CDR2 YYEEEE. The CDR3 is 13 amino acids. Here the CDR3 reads CGSGASPQETQYF. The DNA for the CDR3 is TGTGGTTCCGGTGCGAGCCCCCAAGAGACCCAGTACTTC.

DNA of the CDR3: TGCAGTGCTACCAGGGGGCGCAATGAGCAGTTCTTC. It is translated as CSATRGRNEQFF. The rearrangement uses TRBV20-1 and TRBJ2-1; 8 positions match TRBD1. Unmatched junction bases numbered 2, after V lost 4 bases and J lost 6 bases. Germline values: CDR1 DFQATT, CDR2 SNEGSKA (reference sequence). The CDR3 runs 12 residues.

Here the CDR3 reads CASSVAGISGNTIYF. The CDR3 DNA reads as TGTGCCAGCAGCGTAGCTGGGATCTCTGGAAACACCATATATTTT. This rearrangement joins TRBV9 to TRBJ1-3; D not certain. Germline V gene lookup returns CDR1 SGDLS and CDR2 YYNGEE. The CDR3 has 15 residues. Trimming removed 0 bases at V and 0 bases at J, with 7 bases between.

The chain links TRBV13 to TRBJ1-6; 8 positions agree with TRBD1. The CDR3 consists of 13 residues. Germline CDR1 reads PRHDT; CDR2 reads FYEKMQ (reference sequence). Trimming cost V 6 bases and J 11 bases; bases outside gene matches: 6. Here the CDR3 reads CASSDRGRTPLHF. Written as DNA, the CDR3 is TGTGCCAGCAGTGACAGGGGAAGGACACCCCTCCACTTT.

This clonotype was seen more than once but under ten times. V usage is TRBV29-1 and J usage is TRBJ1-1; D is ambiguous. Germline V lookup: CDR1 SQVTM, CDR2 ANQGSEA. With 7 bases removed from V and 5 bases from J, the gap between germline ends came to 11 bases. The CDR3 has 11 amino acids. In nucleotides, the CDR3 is TGCAGCGGCGGGAGTTCAACTGAAGCTTTCTTT. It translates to CSGGSSTEAFF.

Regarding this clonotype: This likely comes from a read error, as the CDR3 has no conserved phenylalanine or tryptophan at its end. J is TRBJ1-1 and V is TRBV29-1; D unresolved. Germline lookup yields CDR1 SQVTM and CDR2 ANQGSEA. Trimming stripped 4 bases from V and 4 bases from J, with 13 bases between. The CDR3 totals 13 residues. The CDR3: CSVVRTMGTEAFL. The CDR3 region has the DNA TGCAGCGTTGTCCGGACCATGGGCACTGAAGCTTTCCTT.

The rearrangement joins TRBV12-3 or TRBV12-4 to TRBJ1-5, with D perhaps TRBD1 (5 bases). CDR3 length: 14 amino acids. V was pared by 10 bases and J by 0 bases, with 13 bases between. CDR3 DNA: TGTGCCAACAGCCTCGGGGGTAGCAATCAGCCCCAGCATTTT. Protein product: CANSLGGSNQPQHF.